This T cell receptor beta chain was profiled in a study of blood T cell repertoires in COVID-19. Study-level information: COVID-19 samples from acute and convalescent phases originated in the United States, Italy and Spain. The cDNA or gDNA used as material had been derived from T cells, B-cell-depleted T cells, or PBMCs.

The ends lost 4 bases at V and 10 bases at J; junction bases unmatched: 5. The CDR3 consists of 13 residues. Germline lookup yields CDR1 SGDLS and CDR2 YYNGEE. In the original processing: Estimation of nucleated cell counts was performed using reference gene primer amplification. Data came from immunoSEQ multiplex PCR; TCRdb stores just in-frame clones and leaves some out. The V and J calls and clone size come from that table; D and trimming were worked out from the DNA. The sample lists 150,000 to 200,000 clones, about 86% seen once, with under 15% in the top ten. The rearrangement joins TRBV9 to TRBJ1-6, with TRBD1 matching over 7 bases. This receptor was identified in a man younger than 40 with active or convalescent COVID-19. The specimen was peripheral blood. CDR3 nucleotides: TGTGCCAGCAGCCAGAACAGGGGCTCACCCCTCCACTTT. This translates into CASSQNRGSPLHF.